This T cell receptor beta chain is from a study of response to subunit inactivated influenza vaccine. Findings of the study overall: It was suggested by the authors that few new T cells are recruited by each seasonal influenza vaccination.

Germline assignment: CDR1 SGDLS and CDR2 YYNGEE. This CDR3 region has 15 residues. The J segment lost 5 bases and the V segment lost 4 bases, leaving 8 bases of the junction unmatched. This clonotype was counted a few times. What it recognizes is unknown. MiXCR was run by TCRdb on the RT-PCR reads, yielding one entry per CDR3 protein. Here the sample spans 500,000 to 600,000 distinct CDR3 sequences, 11% to 15% being singletons. The genes are TRBV9 and TRBJ2-1; 8 nucleotides align to TRBD2. The clonotype comes from a man between 45 and 60 years old who received an inactivated influenza vaccine. This material consisted of PBMCs from blood, taken 12 days after vaccination. CDR3 in amino acids: CASSTAGDWDNEQFF. The DNA for the CDR3 is TGTGCCAGCAGCACAGCGGGAGACTGGGACAATGAGCAGTTCTTC.